Following are 21 T cell receptor beta chains from one sample sequenced in a study of blood T cells in healthy people across ages. For the second PCR, which ran for about 7 to 12 cycles, a sample-barcoded 5' primer and a J-beta primer mix were used. TCRdb recomputed calls from the 5' RACE reads with MiXCR, one row per CDR3 protein. The table shows 700,000 to 1,000,000 distinct CDR3 sequences, with around 45% occurring only once. Sequenced: blood. Receptors originate from a man in his 60s in good health.

This sequence joins TRBV6-5 and TRBJ2-1; TRBD2 aligns across 8 bases. Germline V CDR1 and CDR2: MNHEY, SVGAGI. The V gene end was trimmed by 5 bases and the J gene end by 5 bases; junction bases not matched to a gene: 8. The CDR3 contains 15 residues. For the CDR3, the DNA is TGTGCCAGCAGTCGTGGGACTAGAACGCACAATGAGCAGTTCTTC. It yields the protein CASSRGTRTHNEQFF.

CDR3 in DNA: TGCGCCAGCAGCTTGCGAAGGGGTAGCGGGGAATCTAGCACAGATACGCAGTATTTT. This translates into CASSLRRGSGESSTDTQYF. The V and J genes are TRBV5-1 and TRBJ2-3, with 8 nucleotides matching TRBD2. CDR3 length: 19 amino acids. In germline, CDR1 is SGHRS, CDR2 YFSETQ. V gave up 1 base and J gave up 0 bases; unmatched junction bases: 13. Supplemented by reference TRBV5-1 and TRBJ2-3, the full variable domain reads KAGVTQTPRYLIKTRGQQVTLSCSPISGHRSVSWYQQTPGQGLQFLFEYFSETQRNKGNFPGRFSGRQFSNSRSEMNVSTLELGDSALYLCASSLRRGSGESSTDTQYFGPGTRLTVL.

The gene calls are TRBV28 and TRBJ2-2; D perhaps matches TRBD2 (6 bases). V was clipped by 4 bases and J by 1 base, with 10 bases between them. The CDR3 contains 15 residues. Germline V gene data show CDR1 as MDHEN and CDR2 as SYDVKM. CDR3 region: CASSSPGENTGELFF. As DNA, the CDR3 is TGTGCCAGCAGTTCTCCGGGGGAGAACACCGGGGAGCTGTTTTTT.

This clonotype was detected a few times. V is TRBV7-2 and J is TRBJ2-3; 14 nucleotides line up with TRBD2. The CDR3 consists of 16 residues. Germline V gene data show CDR1 as SGHTA and CDR2 as FQGNSA. Trimming cost V 2 bases and J 7 bases; bases outside gene matches: 5. The CDR3 region has the DNA TGTGCCAGCAGCTTACCCGGACTAGCGGGGGGAAATACGCAGTATTTT. Encoded protein: CASSLPGLAGGNTQYF.

This clonotype has only a few counts. This rearrangement joins TRBV4-1 to TRBJ2-1; D gene unclear. This CDR3 has 13 residues. CDR1 is MGHRA, CDR2 YSYEKL, per germline. Trimming took off 0 bases at V and 8 bases at J, with 8 bases between the two ends. CDR3 in amino acids: CASSQESGYEQFF. DNA of the CDR3: TGCGCCAGCAGCCAAGAGTCTGGGTATGAGCAGTTCTTC.

V and J are TRBV3-1 and TRBJ2-7; D is perhaps TRBD2 (5 bases). Germline V gene data show CDR1 as LGHDT and CDR2 as YNNKEL (reference sequence). The length of the CDR3 is 15 residues. V lost 3 bases to trimming and J lost 10 bases, with 22 bases between them. This CDR3 is CASSHRVLSPGTQYF. DNA for the CDR3: TGTGCCAGCAGCCATCGTGTCCTCAGTCCGGGAACCCAGTACTTC.

The chain uses TRBV14 and TRBJ2-5; TRBD2 might be the D (6 bases). The V gene lost 1 base and the J gene lost 6 bases, with 15 bases spanning the gap. The CDR3 has 15 amino acids. The germline V gene has CDR1 SGHDN and CDR2 FVKESK. The DNA for the CDR3 is TGTGCCAGCAGCCAAGTGGAAGGAGGGGTAAAGACCCAGTACTTC. As protein: CASSQVEGGVKTQYF.

V is TRBV3-1 and J is TRBJ2-7, with 7 bases that match TRBD1. With 5 bases clipped from V and 7 bases from J, the junction kept 14 bases outside the gene matches. The length of the CDR3 is 15 residues. CDR1 is LGHDT and CDR2 is YNNKEL in the germline V gene (reference sequence). CDR3 nucleotide sequence: TGTGCCAGCAGCTCCCACAGGGGTCAGAGCAATGAGCAGTACTTC. Its protein is CASSSHRGQSNEQYF.

The rearrangement uses TRBV18 and TRBJ2-1; unclear D gene. The V end was cut by 2 bases, the J end by 4 bases, with 12 bases between. Germline V CDR1 and CDR2: KGHSH, LQKENI. The CDR3 is 15 amino acids. The CDR3 DNA is TGTGCCAGCTCACCAACCGAAGTGGAATACAATGAGCAGTTCTTC. Translation: CASSPTEVEYNEQFF.

On this clonotype itself: The junction does not match germline at one end; this may be a read error. V and J are TRBV6-1 and TRBJ1-2, with TRBD1 identical over 10 bases. The length of the CDR3 is 13 residues. CDR1 and CDR2 (germline): MNHNS, SASEGT. The CDR3 region is CSSSERQGAGYTF. Here the CDR3 DNA reads TGTTCCAGCAGTGAACGACAGGGGGCTGGGTACACCTTC.

The J gene is TRBJ1-6, the V gene TRBV7-2; D ambiguous. The CDR3 spans 15 residues. The germline V gene encodes CDR1 SGHTA and CDR2 FQGNSA. The V and J ends lost 1 base and 10 bases respectively, with 14 bases between them. The CDR3 region has the DNA TGTGCCAGCAGCTTAGTGAGGGTACTGGGATCACCCCTCCACTTT. Residues: CASSLVRVLGSPLHF.

CDR3 coding DNA: TGTGCCAGCAGCCCGGCCTTCAGGGGGAAGAACACTGAAGCTTTCTTT. It codes for CASSPAFRGKNTEAFF. The chain links TRBV28 to TRBJ1-1; TRBD1 matches at 7 bases. The CDR3 loop spans 16 amino acids. V was pared by 6 bases and J by 1 base, with 11 bases of the junction left unmatched. Germline V gene data show CDR1 as MDHEN and CDR2 as SYDVKM.

Comments on this clonotype: This could be a read error, since a much larger clone is one nucleotide away. The V and J genes are TRBV20-1 and TRBJ2-1; no firm D call. V gave up 0 bases and J gave up 2 bases, with 8 bases separating them. The CDR3 length is 14 residues. Germline V lookup: CDR1 DFQATT, CDR2 SNEGSKA (reference sequence). The CDR3 nucleotides read TGCAGTGCTAGAGACCTAGGCCCCTACAATGAGCAGTTCTTC. This gives the protein CSARDLGPYNEQFF.

Comments on this clonotype: One end of the junction is discordant with germline, which a read error may explain. The J gene is TRBJ1-2, the V gene TRBV5-5; D gene uncertain. Germline assignment: CDR1 SGHKS and CDR2 YYEKEE (reference sequence). The CDR3 runs to 11 residues. The DNA of the CDR3 is TGTGCCAGCGGCTTTTTAATGGGCTACACCTTC. The encoded protein is CASGFLMGYTF.

This clonotype has only a few counts. The rearrangement uses TRBV5-1 and TRBJ2-1; a weak D match, TRBD1 (6 bases). The CDR3 spans 17 residues. The germline CDR1 and CDR2 sequences are SGHRS and YFSETQ. Deletions cut 4 bases from V and 10 bases from J, with 27 bases between. The CDR3 region is CASSAIPLDGLQGEQFF. The CDR3 region has the DNA TGCGCCAGCAGCGCGATACCACTCGACGGGTTACAGGGAGAGCAGTTCTTC. The variable domain in full, with the rest retrieved from reference TRBV5-1 and TRBJ2-1, is KAGVTQTPRYLIKTRGQQVTLSCSPISGHRSVSWYQQTPGQGLQFLFEYFSETQRNKGNFPGRFSGRQFSNSRSEMNVSTLELGDSALYLCASSAIPLDGLQGEQFFGPGTRLTVL.

The chain couples TRBV5-1 to TRBJ2-4; D call uncertain. Gene TRBJ2-7 matches the end of the DNA better, so the J call may be wrong. This CDR3 has 16 amino acids. Germline lookup yields CDR1 SGHRS and CDR2 YFSETQ. The CDR3 is CASTLSGIDFSYEQYF. The CDR3 DNA follows: TGCGCCAGCACCCTTTCAGGAATAGACTTCTCCTACGAGCAGTACTTC.

This chain links TRBV6-1 with TRBJ2-3; the D gene is possibly TRBD1 (6 bases). Germline CDR1 MNHNS, CDR2 SASEGT. Trimming shortened V by 3 bases and J by 2 bases, and 12 bases separated the two germline ends. The CDR3 sequence is 15 residues long. CDR3 sequence reads: CASSDLRTDTDTQYF. In nucleotides, the CDR3 is TGTGCCAGCAGTGACCTAAGGACAGACACAGATACGCAGTATTTT.

The chain recombines TRBV18 with TRBJ2-5, with D maybe TRBD1 (6 bases). The germline CDR1 and CDR2 sequences are KGHSH and LQKENI. Trimming cost V 5 bases and J 4 bases, with 14 bases left between them. The CDR3 covers 14 residues. This CDR3 is CASSRTEGVETQYF. CDR3 in DNA: TGTGCCAGCTCAAGGACAGAGGGGGTAGAGACCCAGTACTTC.

The chain employs TRBV5-1 and TRBJ1-4, with 8 bases aligning to TRBD1. The germline V gene encodes CDR1 SGHRS and CDR2 YFSETQ. V lost 3 bases, J lost 8 bases, and 9 bases stayed unmatched. CDR3 size: 15 residues. In nucleotides, the CDR3 is TGCGCCAGCAGCTGGGGGGACAGGCAGGAGGAAAAACTGTTTTTT. Translated, it gives CASSWGDRQEEKLFF.

This clonotype was recorded once. Written as DNA, the CDR3 is TGTGCCAGCAGCGTAGTCGGAGTACACGGTGAAAAACTGTTTTTT. Its translation is CASSVVGVHGEKLFF. The gene calls are TRBV9 and TRBJ1-4; D call uncertain. This CDR3 contains 15 residues. Trimming removed 0 bases from V and 7 bases from J, with 13 bases in between. Germline assignment: CDR1 SGDLS and CDR2 YYNGEE.

V and J are TRBV29-1 and TRBJ2-1; TRBD1 matches 7 bases. Germline V gives CDR1 SQVTM, CDR2 ANQGSEA. V lost 6 bases, J lost 1 base, and 6 bases stayed unmatched. The length of the CDR3 is 14 residues. Here the CDR3 reads CSVQTGNSYNEQFF. CDR3 in DNA: TGCAGCGTACAGACAGGGAATTCCTACAATGAGCAGTTCTTC.